The source of this T cell receptor beta chain is a study of vaccination effects on CD4 cells after COVID-19. Overall study: CD4+ T cells specific for antigen were expanded with viral peptide pools by the ViraFEST assay before sequencing. General study results and limits: Marked clonal contraction was seen in infection- and vaccine-induced clones late after vaccination.

With regard to this clone: Antigen: not known.

Assay used: immunoSEQ multiplex PCR; TCRdb lists only in-frame clones, some missing. Of 40,000 or so clones listed, 65% to 80% are singletons. Trimming took off 5 bases at V and 1 base at J, with 3 bases between the two ends. CDR1 is SGHAT, CDR2 FQNNGV, per germline. This CDR3 is built from 11 residues. A roughly 11-day culture period preceded the isolation of CD4+ T cells. Participants were given two doses of BNT162b2 or mRNA-1273 vaccine. The source is a human donor who received a COVID-19 vaccine. Sample: CD4+ T cells from PBMCs cultured without peptide, taken after COVID-19 vaccination. V and J are TRBV11-2 and TRBJ2-7, with unresolved D. CDR3 DNA sequence: TGTGCCAGCAGCCGTTCCTACGAGCAGTACTTC. This gives the protein CASSRSYEQYF.